This TCR beta chain was captured by sequencing in a study of T cells after yellow fever vaccination. This clonotype was detected many times. TCRdb itself ran the 5' RACE reads through MiXCR, one entry per CDR3 protein. Found here are around 250,000 distinct CDR3 sequences, around 7% of them singletons; the top ten hold 0.65% to 0.9%. The CDR3 runs 14 residues. The trim removed 5 bases at V and 4 bases at J, leaving 6 bases unmatched. Germline loops: CDR1 MNHEY, CDR2 SMNVEV (reference sequence). The sample was CD4+ T cells sorted from PBMCs, taken 15 days after the yellow fever booster vaccination. J is TRBJ2-5 and V is TRBV27, with TRBD2 matching 8 bases. This TCR derives from a man aged 25-45 years who received the YFV17D yellow fever vaccine. The CDR3 reads CASSLTGGRETQYF. The CDR3 DNA sequence: TGTGCCAGCAGTCTAACGGGAGGGCGAGAGACCCAGTACTTC.